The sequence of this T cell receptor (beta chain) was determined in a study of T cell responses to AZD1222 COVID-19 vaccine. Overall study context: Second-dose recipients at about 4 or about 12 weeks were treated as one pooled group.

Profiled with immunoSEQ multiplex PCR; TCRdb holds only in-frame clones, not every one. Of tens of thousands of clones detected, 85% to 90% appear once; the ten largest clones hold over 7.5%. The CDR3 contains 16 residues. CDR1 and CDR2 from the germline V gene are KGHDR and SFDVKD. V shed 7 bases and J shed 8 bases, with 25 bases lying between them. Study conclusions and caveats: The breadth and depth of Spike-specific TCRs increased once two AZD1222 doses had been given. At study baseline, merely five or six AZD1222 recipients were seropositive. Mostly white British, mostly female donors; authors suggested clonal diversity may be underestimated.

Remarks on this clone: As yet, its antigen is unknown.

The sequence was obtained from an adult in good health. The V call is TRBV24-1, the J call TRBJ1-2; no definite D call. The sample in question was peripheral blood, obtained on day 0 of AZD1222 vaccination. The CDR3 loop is CATRVHPDGRSRGYTF. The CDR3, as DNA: TGTGCCACCAGGGTGCACCCGGACGGGCGTTCTCGGGGCTACACCTTC.